This T cell receptor (beta chain) is drawn from a study of cytotoxic CD8 clonotypes in ibrutinib-treated CLL. On the study more broadly: Response samples were taken after a median about twelve months of treatment, range 6 to 36. Study-level findings and limits: Public clonotypes were uncommon and contracted or stayed stable on treatment. Patients with sustained remission and those progressing were sampled at differing times.

Profiling relied on immunoSEQ multiplex PCR, and the TCRdb table lists in-frame clones only, not all of them. The repertoire includes some 200,000 clones, 55% to 85% of them detected once, and about an eighth sits in the top ten. V gave up 5 bases and J gave up 7 bases; unmatched junction bases: 11. Germline CDR1 is SGHTA and CDR2 is FQGNSA. CDR3 length: 15 amino acids. Remarks on this clone: Its specificity is unknown.

The chain employs TRBV7-2 and TRBJ1-2; TRBD1 matches 9 bases. The clonotype comes from a human donor with chronic lymphocytic leukemia. The sample was PBMCs, taken after 24 months of ibrutinib treatment. CDR3 nucleotide sequence: TGTGCCAGCAGCATGCAACGGGACAGGGTTGCTGGCTACACCTTC. It codes for CASSMQRDRVAGYTF.